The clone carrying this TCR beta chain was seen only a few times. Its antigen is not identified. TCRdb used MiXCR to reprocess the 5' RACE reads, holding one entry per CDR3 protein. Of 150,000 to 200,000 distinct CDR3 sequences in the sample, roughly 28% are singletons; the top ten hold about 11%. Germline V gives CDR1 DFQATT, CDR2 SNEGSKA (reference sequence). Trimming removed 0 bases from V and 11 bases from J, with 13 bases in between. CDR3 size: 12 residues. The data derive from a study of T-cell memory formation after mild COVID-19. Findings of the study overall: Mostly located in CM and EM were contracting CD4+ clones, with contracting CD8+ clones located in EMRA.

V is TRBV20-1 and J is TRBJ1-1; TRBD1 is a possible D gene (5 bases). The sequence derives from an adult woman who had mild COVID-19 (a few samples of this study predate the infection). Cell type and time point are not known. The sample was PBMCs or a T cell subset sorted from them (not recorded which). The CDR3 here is CSARDGGFYAFF. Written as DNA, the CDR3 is TGCAGTGCTAGAGACGGGGGTTTCTATGCTTTCTTT.